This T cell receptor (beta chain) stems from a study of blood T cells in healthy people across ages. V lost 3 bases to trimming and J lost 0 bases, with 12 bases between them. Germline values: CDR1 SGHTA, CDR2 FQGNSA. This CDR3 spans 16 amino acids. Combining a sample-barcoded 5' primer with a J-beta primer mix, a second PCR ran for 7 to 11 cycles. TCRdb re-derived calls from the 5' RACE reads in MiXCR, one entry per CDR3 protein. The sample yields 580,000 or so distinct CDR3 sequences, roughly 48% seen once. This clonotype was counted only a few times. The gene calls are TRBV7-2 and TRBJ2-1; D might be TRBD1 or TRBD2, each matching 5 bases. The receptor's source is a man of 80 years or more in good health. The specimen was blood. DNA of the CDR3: TGTGCCAGCAGCTTTAGGGCTGGGACCTCCTACAATGAGCAGTTCTTC. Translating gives CASSFRAGTSYNEQFF.